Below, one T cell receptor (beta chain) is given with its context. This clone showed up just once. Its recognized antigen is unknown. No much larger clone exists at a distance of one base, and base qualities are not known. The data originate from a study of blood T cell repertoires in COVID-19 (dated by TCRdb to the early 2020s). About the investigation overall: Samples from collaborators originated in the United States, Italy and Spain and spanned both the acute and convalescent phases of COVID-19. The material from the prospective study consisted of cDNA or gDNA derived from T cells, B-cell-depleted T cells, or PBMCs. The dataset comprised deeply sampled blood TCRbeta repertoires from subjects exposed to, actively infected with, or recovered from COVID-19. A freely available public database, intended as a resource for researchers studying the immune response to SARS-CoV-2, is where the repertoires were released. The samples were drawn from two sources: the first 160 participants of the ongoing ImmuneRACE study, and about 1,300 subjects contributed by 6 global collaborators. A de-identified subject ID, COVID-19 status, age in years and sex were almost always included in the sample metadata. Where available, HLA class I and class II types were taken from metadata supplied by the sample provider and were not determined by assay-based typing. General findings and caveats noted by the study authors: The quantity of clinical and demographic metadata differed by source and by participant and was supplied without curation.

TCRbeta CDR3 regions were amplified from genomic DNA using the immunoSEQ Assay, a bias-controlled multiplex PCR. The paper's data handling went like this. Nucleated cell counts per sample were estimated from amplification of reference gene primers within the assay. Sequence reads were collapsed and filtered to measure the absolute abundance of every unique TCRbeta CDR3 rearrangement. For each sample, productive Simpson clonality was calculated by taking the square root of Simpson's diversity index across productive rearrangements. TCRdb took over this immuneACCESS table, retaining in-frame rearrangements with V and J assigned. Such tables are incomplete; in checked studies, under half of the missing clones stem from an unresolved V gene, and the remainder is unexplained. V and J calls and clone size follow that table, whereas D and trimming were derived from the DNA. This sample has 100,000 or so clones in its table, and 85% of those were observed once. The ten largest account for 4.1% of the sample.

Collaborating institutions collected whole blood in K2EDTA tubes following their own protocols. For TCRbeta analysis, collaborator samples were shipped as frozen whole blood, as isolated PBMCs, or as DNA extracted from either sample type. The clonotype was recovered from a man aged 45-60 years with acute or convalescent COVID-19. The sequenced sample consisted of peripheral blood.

Here is the DNA: TGTGCCCCTCTTACCGGGAGTAATGAGCAGTTCTTC. Its protein reads: CAPLTGSNEQFF. The V and J segments used are TRBV2 and TRBJ2-1; the D gene is possibly TRBD2, with 6 bases matching. The germline V gene provides CDR1 SNHLY and CDR2 FYNNEI. The CDR3 holds 12 amino acids from the cysteine to the phenylalanine. Of all the DNA, just the CDR3 is kept, 36 bases in frame from base 1. V is pared back by 11 bases and J by 7 bases, with 15 bases lying between the germline termini.